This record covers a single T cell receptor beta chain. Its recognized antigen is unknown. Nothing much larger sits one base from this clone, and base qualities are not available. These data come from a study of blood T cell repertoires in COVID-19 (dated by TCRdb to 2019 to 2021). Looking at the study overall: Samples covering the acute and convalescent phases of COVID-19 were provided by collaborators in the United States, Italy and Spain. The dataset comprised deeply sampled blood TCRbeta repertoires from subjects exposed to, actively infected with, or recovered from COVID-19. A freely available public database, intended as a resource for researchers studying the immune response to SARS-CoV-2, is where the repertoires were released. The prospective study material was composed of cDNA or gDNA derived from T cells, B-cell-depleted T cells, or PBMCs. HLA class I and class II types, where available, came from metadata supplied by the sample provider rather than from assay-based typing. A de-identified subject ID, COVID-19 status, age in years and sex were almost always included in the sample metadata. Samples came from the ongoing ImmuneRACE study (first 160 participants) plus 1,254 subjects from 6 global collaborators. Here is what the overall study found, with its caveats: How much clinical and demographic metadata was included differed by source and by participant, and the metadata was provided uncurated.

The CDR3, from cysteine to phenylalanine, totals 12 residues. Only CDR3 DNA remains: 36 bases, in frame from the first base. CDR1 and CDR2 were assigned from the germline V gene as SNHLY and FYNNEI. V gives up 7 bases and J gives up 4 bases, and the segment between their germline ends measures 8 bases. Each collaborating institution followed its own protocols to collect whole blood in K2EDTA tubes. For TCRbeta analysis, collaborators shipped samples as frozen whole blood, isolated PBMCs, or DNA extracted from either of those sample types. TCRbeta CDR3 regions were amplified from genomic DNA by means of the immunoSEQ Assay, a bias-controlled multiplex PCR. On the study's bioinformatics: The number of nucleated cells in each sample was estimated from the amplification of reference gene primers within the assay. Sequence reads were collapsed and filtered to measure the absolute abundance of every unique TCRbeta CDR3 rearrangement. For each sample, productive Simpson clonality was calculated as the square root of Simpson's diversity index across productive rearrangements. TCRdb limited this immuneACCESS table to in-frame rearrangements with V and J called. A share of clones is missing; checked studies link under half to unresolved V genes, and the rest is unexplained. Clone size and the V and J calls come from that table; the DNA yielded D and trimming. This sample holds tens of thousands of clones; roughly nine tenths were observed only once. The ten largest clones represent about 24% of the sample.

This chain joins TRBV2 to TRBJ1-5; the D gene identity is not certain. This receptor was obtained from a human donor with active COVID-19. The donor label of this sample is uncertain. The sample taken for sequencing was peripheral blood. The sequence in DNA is TGTGCCAGCATGGCCGAAAATCAGCCCCAGCATTTT. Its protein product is CASMAENQPQHF.